A selection of T cell receptor beta chains follows, all from one sample in a study of blood T cell repertoires in COVID-19. Here immunoSEQ multiplex PCR was the method, and the copy in TCRdb shows in-frame clones only, minus some. The sample lists about 200,000 clones; approximately 84% were seen once. Sequenced material: PBMCs or T cells enriched from blood (not recorded which). The receptors were sampled from a man aged 40-50 years who had recovered from COVID-19. Both conserved end residues are part of each CDR3. A D gene is named only where the DNA matches it firmly. The size of a clone is reported for some rows only, either as once, few or many, or as a class for expanded clones.

size: few
J: TRBJ1-2
V: TRBV4-1
D: TRBD1
DNA: TGCGCCAGCAGCCCAGTCCCGGGACAGGGAGGGGGGAACTATGGCTACACCTTC
CDR3: CASSPVPGQGGGNYGYTF

size: -
J: TRBJ2-4
V: TRBV3-1/TRBV3-2
D: TRBD2
DNA: TGTGCCAGCTCTAGCGGGGGGGCCGGGTCAAACATTCAGTACTTC
CDR3: CASSSGGAGSNIQYF

size: -
J: TRBJ2-2
V: TRBV9
D: -
DNA: TGTGCCAGCAGCGCCATCAACACCGGGGAGCTGTTTTTT
CDR3: CASSAINTGELFF

size: once
J: TRBJ1-3
V: TRBV30
D: -
DNA: TGTGCCTGGAGTTCGAACCTACTCGGAAACACCATATATTTT
CDR3: CAWSSNLLGNTIYF

size: once
J: TRBJ1-2
V: TRBV19
D: -
DNA: TGTGCCAGTACCCCCACTTCTACGATTTTGAATGGCTACACCTTC
CDR3: CASTPTSTILNGYTF

size: -
J: TRBJ1-2
V: TRBV28
D: TRBD1
DNA: TGTGCCAGCAGACGGGACAGGGACTATGGCTACACCTTC
CDR3: CASRRDRDYGYTF

size: -
J: TRBJ2-1
V: TRBV9
D: TRBD2
DNA: TGTGCCAGCAGCGCGACGGGGGGGCCAGGTGAGCAGTTCTTC
CDR3: CASSATGGPGEQFF

size: -
J: TRBJ2-1
V: TRBV6-5
D: TRBD1
DNA: TGTGCCAGCAGGCCGGGACAGGGGGCGGTTGAGCAGTTCTTC
CDR3: CASRPGQGAVEQFF

size: few
J: TRBJ2-1
V: TRBV24-1
D: TRBD1
DNA: TGTGCCACCAGTGATCCATACACGGGACAGGGGGCCTACAATGAGCAGTTCTTC
CDR3: CATSDPYTGQGAYNEQFF

size: -
J: TRBJ2-3
V: TRBV6-4
D: -
DNA: TGTGCCAGCAGTGACTCAGGGGGAGCAGATACGCAGTATTTT
CDR3: CASSDSGGADTQYF

size: few
J: TRBJ1-4
V: TRBV30
D: -
DNA: TGTGCCTGGAGTGTACGGGGGGCCGCGGATGAAAAACTGTTTTTT
CDR3: CAWSVRGAADEKLFF

size: -
J: TRBJ1-3
V: TRBV5-1
D: -
DNA: TGCGCCAGCAGCCCCTCAGGTAACTCTGGAAACACCATATATTTT
CDR3: CASSPSGNSGNTIYF

size: -
J: TRBJ2-2
V: TRBV6-6
D: TRBD1
DNA: TGTGCCAGCAGTTTAGGACAGGGGGTCGGGGAGCTGTTTTTT
CDR3: CASSLGQGVGELFF

size: -
J: TRBJ1-2
V: TRBV6-6
D: TRBD1
DNA: TGTGCCAGCAGTCTCCGGGACAGGGAAGGCTACACCTTC
CDR3: CASSLRDREGYTF

size: -
J: TRBJ1-2
V: TRBV6-1
D: -
DNA: TGTGCCAGCAGTGAGGAGTCCCCCCAAGGCTTC
CDR3: CASSEESPQGF

size: -
J: TRBJ1-1
V: TRBV4-3
D: -
DNA: TGCGCCAGCAGCCAAGAACGGGGAATGAACACTGAAGCTTTCTTT
CDR3: CASSQERGMNTEAFF

size: -
J: TRBJ1-3
V: TRBV12-3/TRBV12-4
D: -
DNA: TGTGCCAGCGAGGGGACTTCTGGAAACACCATATATTTT
CDR3: CASEGTSGNTIYF

size: -
J: TRBJ2-7
V: TRBV27
D: -
DNA: TGTGCCAGCAGTACCTCCTCGTTAGCGAAGGGCCTCGCCTACGAGCAGTACTTC
CDR3: CASSTSSLAKGLAYEQYF

size: -
J: TRBJ2-3
V: TRBV7-2
D: TRBD2
DNA: TGTGCCAGCAGCTTAGCTTTCTGGACTAGCCCCACAGATACGCAGTATTTT
CDR3: CASSLAFWTSPTDTQYF

size: -
J: TRBJ2-5
V: TRBV30
D: TRBD2
DNA: TGTGCCTGGAAGGAGGGACTAGCGGGTCAAGAGACCCAGTACTTC
CDR3: CAWKEGLAGQETQYF

size: -
J: TRBJ2-3
V: TRBV7-9
D: -
DNA: TGTGCCAGCAGCTTAAATCAGGAGGGAGATACGCAGTATTTT
CDR3: CASSLNQEGDTQYF

size: once
J: TRBJ2-6
V: TRBV5-1
D: -
DNA: TGCGCCAGCAGCTCTCGCCCCGGTTCTGGGGCCAACGTCCTGACTTTC
CDR3: CASSSRPGSGANVLTF

size: few
J: TRBJ1-3
V: TRBV29-1
D: -
DNA: TGCAGCATGGCGGACTCCGGCTCTGGAAACACCATATATTTT
CDR3: CSMADSGSGNTIYF

size: few
J: TRBJ1-5
V: TRBV19
D: -
DNA: TGTGCCAGTAGTATTCGGGTTGGGGGACATAGCAATCAGCCCCAGCATTTT
CDR3: CASSIRVGGHSNQPQHF

size: -
J: TRBJ1-2
V: TRBV9
D: -
DNA: TGTGCCAGCAGCGTAGGCCGTAGCGGCTACACCTTC
CDR3: CASSVGRSGYTF

size: -
J: TRBJ2-1
V: TRBV2
D: TRBD2
DNA: TGTGCCAGCAGAGCGACTAGCGGGGGGGTGTACAATGAGCAGTTCTTC
CDR3: CASRATSGGVYNEQFF

size: few
J: TRBJ1-5
V: TRBV15
D: -
DNA: TGTGCCACCAGCAGTCAGGGACAGCCCCAGCATTTT
CDR3: CATSSQGQPQHF

size: -
J: TRBJ1-3
V: TRBV7-9
D: -
DNA: TGTGCCAGCAGCTTAAACTCAGGAAACACCATATATTTT
CDR3: CASSLNSGNTIYF

size: -
J: TRBJ2-3
V: TRBV12-3/TRBV12-4
D: -
DNA: TGTGCCAGCAGTCGTAGCGGTAGTACGCAGTATTTT
CDR3: CASSRSGSTQYF

size: -
J: TRBJ1-3
V: TRBV7-6
D: -
DNA: TGTGCCAGCAGCTTAGGGGCAGCGGGTGATGGAAACACCATATATTTT
CDR3: CASSLGAAGDGNTIYF

size: few
J: TRBJ2-2
V: TRBV4-3
D: TRBD1
DNA: TGCGCCAGCAGCCGGGGGACAGACCCGAACACCGGGGAGCTGTTTTTT
CDR3: CASSRGTDPNTGELFF

size: -
J: TRBJ1-2
V: TRBV5-6
D: TRBD1
DNA: TGTGCCAGCAGCTTGGGACAGGGGTCTGGCGGCTACACCTTC
CDR3: CASSLGQGSGGYTF

size: once
J: TRBJ2-3
V: TRBV5-4
D: -
DNA: TGTGCCAGCAGCCCTGATCCCGGGTCTAGCACAGATACGCAGTATTTT
CDR3: CASSPDPGSSTDTQYF

size: -
J: TRBJ1-6
V: TRBV3-1/TRBV3-2
D: TRBD1
DNA: TGTGCCAGCGGCCCCAGGGGGAATTCACCCCTCCACTTT
CDR3: CASGPRGNSPLHF

size: -
J: TRBJ1-5
V: TRBV19
D: -
DNA: TGTGCCAGTAGTATCGTGGGGGGGACTAGCAATCAGCCCCAGCATTTT
CDR3: CASSIVGGTSNQPQHF

size: -
J: TRBJ1-3
V: TRBV28
D: -
DNA: TGTGCCAGCAGTTTGCGCGGAAACACCATATATTTT
CDR3: CASSLRGNTIYF

size: few
J: TRBJ1-2
V: TRBV7-6
D: TRBD1
DNA: TGTGCCAGCAGCTCCGGGACAGGGGGAGGGAACTATGGCTACACCTTC
CDR3: CASSSGTGGGNYGYTF

size: -
J: TRBJ1-1
V: TRBV28
D: TRBD1
DNA: TGTGCCAGCAGTTTCGACAGGGGGGAGGTGAGCACTGAAGCTTTCTTT
CDR3: CASSFDRGEVSTEAFF

size: once
J: TRBJ2-1
V: TRBV6-4
D: TRBD2
DNA: TGTGCCAGCAAACTAGCGGGGGGGCCCTACAATGAGCAGTTCTTC
CDR3: CASKLAGGPYNEQFF

size: few
J: TRBJ1-4
V: TRBV6-5
D: TRBD1
DNA: TGTGCCAGCGTACTCGGGACAGGGAACGAAAAACTGTTTTTT
CDR3: CASVLGTGNEKLFF

size: few
J: TRBJ2-1
V: TRBV19
D: TRBD1
DNA: TGTGCCAGTAGTGGACAGGGGTATGGGAATGAGCAGTTCTTC
CDR3: CASSGQGYGNEQFF

size: -
J: TRBJ1-3
V: TRBV4-2
D: -
DNA: TGTGCCAGCAGCCAAGATGCAGGGGGAAACACCATATATTTT
CDR3: CASSQDAGGNTIYF

size: -
J: TRBJ1-2
V: TRBV6-5
D: -
DNA: TGTGCCAGCAGTCCCTCTGACTATGGCTACACCTTC
CDR3: CASSPSDYGYTF

size: -
J: TRBJ1-3
V: TRBV5-1
D: TRBD1
DNA: TGCGCCAGCAGCTCCACAGGGGAAGGAAACACCATATATTTT
CDR3: CASSSTGEGNTIYF

size: -
J: TRBJ2-1
V: TRBV6-4
D: TRBD1
DNA: TGTGCCAGCAGTGATGTGGGGACAGGGGATCCCAATGAGCAGTTCTTC
CDR3: CASSDVGTGDPNEQFF

size: -
J: TRBJ1-1
V: TRBV6-5
D: -
DNA: TGTGCCAGCAGTTACTCGAAGGGGAAGACTGAAGCTTTCTTT
CDR3: CASSYSKGKTEAFF